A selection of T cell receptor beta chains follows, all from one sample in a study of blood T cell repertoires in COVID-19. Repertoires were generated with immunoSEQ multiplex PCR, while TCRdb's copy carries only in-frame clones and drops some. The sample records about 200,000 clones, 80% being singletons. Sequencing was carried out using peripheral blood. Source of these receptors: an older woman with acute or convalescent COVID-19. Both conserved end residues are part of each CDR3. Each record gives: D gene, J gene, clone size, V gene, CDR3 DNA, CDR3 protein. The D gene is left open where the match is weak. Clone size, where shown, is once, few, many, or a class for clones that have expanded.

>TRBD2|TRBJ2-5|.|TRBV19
TGTGCCAGTAGGGGTAGCGGGGCGAACCAAGAGACCCAGTACTTC
CASRGSGANQETQYF
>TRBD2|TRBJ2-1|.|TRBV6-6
TGTGCCAGCAGCCGTGGACTAGCTTTAGCTGAGCAGTTCTTC
CASSRGLALAEQFF
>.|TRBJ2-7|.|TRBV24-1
TGTGCCACCAGTGGTGACAACTACGAGCAGTACTTC
CATSGDNYEQYF
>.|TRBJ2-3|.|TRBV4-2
TGTGCCAGCAGCCAAGACCGGTTTGGTACGCAGTATTTT
CASSQDRFGTQYF
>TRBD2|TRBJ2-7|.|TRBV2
TGTGCCACCGAAGGTACTAGCGGGACCTTATCCTACGAGCAGTACTTC
CATEGTSGTLSYEQYF
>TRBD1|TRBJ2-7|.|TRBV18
TGTGCCAGCTCATCAGCGACCGGGACAGGGTTCGACGAGCAGTACTTC
CASSSATGTGFDEQYF
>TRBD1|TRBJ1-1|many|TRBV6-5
TGTGCCAGCACCCCGGAGGCAGGGGGCGGCCGAGCTTTCTTT
CASTPEAGGGRAFF
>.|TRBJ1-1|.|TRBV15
TGTGCCACCAGCAGATCTCGGGACACTGAAGCTTTCTTT
CATSRSRDTEAFF
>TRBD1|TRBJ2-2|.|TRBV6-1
TGTGCCAGCAGCGAAGGGGGCAGGGTGATACACACCGGGGAGCTGTTTTTT
CASSEGGRVIHTGELFF
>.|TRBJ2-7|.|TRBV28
TGTGCCAGCAGCGGAGGGGGGAGGGCAGGACTCGAGCAGTACTTC
CASSGGGRAGLEQYF
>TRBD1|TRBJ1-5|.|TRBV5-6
TGTGCCAGCAGCCCGCGGACAGGAATAAATCAGCCCCAGCATTTT
CASSPRTGINQPQHF
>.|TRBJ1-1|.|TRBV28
TGTGCCAGCACCCCAGGGTTTACCACTGAAGCTTTCTTT
CASTPGFTTEAFF
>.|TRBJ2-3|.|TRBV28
TGTGCCGGACGTGGACAGAACTCAGATACGCAGTATTTT
CAGRGQNSDTQYF
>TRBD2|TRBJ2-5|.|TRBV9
TGTGCCAGCAGCGCCCCACGGGGTAGCGGGGGCTTGTACCAAGAGACCCAGTACTTC
CASSAPRGSGGLYQETQYF
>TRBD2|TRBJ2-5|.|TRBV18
TGTGCCAGCTCACCGCGGGGGACCCAAGAGACCCAGTACTTC
CASSPRGTQETQYF
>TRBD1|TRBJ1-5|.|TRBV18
TGTGCCAGCTCACCCGGGACAGGGTTCGATCAGCCCCAGCATTTT
CASSPGTGFDQPQHF
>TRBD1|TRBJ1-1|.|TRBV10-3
TGTGCCATCCGGACAGGGTTTAACACTGAAGCTTTCTTT
CAIRTGFNTEAFF
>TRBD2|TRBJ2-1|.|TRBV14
TGTGCCAGCAGCCAAGACGCTAGCGGGAGTAGTGGTGAGCAGTTCTTC
CASSQDASGSSGEQFF
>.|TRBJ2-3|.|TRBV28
TGTGCCAGCAGTTTTAGTCGAGGGGGGGGCACAGATACGCAGTATTTT
CASSFSRGGGTDTQYF
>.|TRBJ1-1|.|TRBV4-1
TGCGCCAGCAGCCTTATCGGGGGGAAAGGGCGGACTGAAGCTTTCTTT
CASSLIGGKGRTEAFF
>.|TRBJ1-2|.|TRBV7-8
TGTGCCAGCAGCGCCATTCCCGGGACATCATATGGCTACACCTTC
CASSAIPGTSYGYTF
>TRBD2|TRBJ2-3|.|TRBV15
TGTGCCACCAGCAGATCTAGCGGGAGGGAGGATACGCAGTATTTT
CATSRSSGREDTQYF
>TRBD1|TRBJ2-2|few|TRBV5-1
TGCGCCAGCAGCCCGGACAGGGGCGACGGGGAGCTGTTTTTT
CASSPDRGDGELFF
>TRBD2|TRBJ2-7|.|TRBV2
TGTGCCAGCAGAGTCGGGACTAGCGGGAGTATCGAGCAGTACTTC
CASRVGTSGSIEQYF
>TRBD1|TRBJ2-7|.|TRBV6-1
TGTGCCAGCAGTGATCCCGGGACAGGGGGCGACGAGCAGTACTTC
CASSDPGTGGDEQYF
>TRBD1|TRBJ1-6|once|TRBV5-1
TGCGCCAGCAGCTTTAACCCCCGGGACAGGGACTATAATTCACCCCTCCACTTT
CASSFNPRDRDYNSPLHF
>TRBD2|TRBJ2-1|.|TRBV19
TGTGCCAGTAGTACGGGGGGACTAGCGTCTTCACTACAGTTCTTC
CASSTGGLASSLQFF